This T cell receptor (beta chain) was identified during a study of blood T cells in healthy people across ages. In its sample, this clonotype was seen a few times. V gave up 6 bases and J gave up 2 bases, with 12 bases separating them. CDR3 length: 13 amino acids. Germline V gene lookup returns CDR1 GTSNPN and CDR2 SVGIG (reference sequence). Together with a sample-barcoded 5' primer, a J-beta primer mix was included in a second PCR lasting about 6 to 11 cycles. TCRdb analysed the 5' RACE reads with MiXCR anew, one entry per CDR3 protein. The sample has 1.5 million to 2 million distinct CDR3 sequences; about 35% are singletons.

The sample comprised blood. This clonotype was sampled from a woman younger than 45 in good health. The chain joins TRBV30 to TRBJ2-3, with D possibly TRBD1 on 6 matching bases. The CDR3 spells CACRGSPTDTQYF. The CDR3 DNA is TGTGCCTGCAGGGGTTCACCCACAGATACGCAGTATTTT.